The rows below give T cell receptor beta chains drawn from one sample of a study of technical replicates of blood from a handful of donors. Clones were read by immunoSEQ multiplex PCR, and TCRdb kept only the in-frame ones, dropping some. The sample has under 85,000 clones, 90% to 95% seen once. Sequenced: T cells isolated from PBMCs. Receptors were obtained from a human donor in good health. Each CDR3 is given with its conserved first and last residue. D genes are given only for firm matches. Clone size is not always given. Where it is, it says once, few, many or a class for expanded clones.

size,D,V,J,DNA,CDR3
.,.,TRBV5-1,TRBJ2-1,TGCGCCAGCAGCTTGACGACGGGAACTCTCACGCTAGACAATGAGCAGTTCTTC,CASSLTTGTLTLDNEQFF
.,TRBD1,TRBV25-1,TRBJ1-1,TGTGCCAGCAAGACAGGGGTTGCTGAAGCTTTCTTT,CASKTGVAEAFF
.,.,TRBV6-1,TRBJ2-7,TGTGCCAGCACCCCGGCCGGGGGAACGAGGAGTTCACATTTC,CASTPAGGTRSSHF
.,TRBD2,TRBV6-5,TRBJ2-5,TGTGCCAGCAGTTACTCGAGCGGGACCTACCAAGAGACCCAGTACTTC,CASSYSSGTYQETQYF
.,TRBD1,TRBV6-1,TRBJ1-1,TGTGCCAGCATTATAGACAGGGCCACTGAAGCTTTCTTT,CASIIDRATEAFF
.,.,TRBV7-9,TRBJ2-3,TGTGCCAGCAGGCGGGCTAGCGCTCCAGATACGCAGTATTTT,CASRRASAPDTQYF
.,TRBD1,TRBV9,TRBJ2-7,TGTGCCAGCAGCGGGGGAGCCCAATCGGGACAGGGCTCCTACGAGCAGTACTTC,CASSGGAQSGQGSYEQYF
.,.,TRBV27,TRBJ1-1,TGTGCCAGCAGTTTATTCGGGAACACTGAAGCTTTCTTT,CASSLFGNTEAFF
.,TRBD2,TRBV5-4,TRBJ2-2,TGTGCCAGCAGCCTCAGCGGGAGGGCCGGGGAGCTGTTTTTT,CASSLSGRAGELFF
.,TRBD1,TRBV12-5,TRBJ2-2,TGTGCTAGTGGTTTGGTACTGACGGGGACAGAGGACACCGGGGAGCTGTTTTTT,CASGLVLTGTEDTGELFF
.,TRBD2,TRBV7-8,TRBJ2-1,TGTGCCAGCAGCTTCATCGGACTAGCGCCCTACAATGAGCAGTTCTTC,CASSFIGLAPYNEQFF
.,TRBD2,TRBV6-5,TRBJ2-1,TGTGCCAGCAAACAACGGGGGGGCGACAATGAGCAGTTCTTC,CASKQRGGDNEQFF
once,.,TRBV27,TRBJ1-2,TGTGCCAGCAGTTTAGCAGGCAACTCGGGCTACACCTTC,CASSLAGNSGYTF
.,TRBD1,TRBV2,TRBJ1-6,TGTGCCAGCAGGATAAACCGGGACAGGGGTAATTCACCCCTCCACTTT,CASRINRDRGNSPLHF
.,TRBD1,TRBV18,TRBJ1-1,TGTGCCAGCTCACGGACAGGAACCTTCACTGAAGCTTTCTTT,CASSRTGTFTEAFF
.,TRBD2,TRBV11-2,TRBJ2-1,TGTGCCAGCAGCTTACTGTGGACTAGCGGGGGCAATGAGCAGTTCTTC,CASSLLWTSGGNEQFF
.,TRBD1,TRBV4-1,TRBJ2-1,TGCGCCAGCAGCCTTCATGGGACAGGGTCCTACAATGAGCAGTTCTTC,CASSLHGTGSYNEQFF
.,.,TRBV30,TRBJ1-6,TGTGCCTGGAGTGTACGGGGTCTTCCAAATTCACCCCTCCACTTT,CAWSVRGLPNSPLHF